The entry below describes one T cell receptor (beta chain). Its antigen is unknown. The V end was cut by 11 bases, the J end by 4 bases, with 15 bases between. CDR1 and CDR2 from the germline V gene are SEHNR and FQNEAQ (reference sequence). This CDR3 is 13 amino acids long. The PCR was carried out with 60 Vbeta primers and 13 Jbeta primers. Method: immunoSEQ multiplex PCR; TCRdb's copy keeps in-frame clones and lacks some. This sample carries some 100,000 clones, 70% to 80% of them seen once, and the ten largest clones take under 14%. The sample comes from a study of cytomegalovirus exposure and HLA in healthy donors. Study-wide background: An early data release held 79 million or so unique TCRs from HLA-typed donors.

Findings of the study overall: A later analysis showed TCR association rates differing by HLA locus, peaking at DRB1 and lowest at HLA-C.

The sample taken for sequencing was PBMCs. The TCR was taken from a woman aged 45-65 years in good health and CMV-seropositive. The chain employs TRBV7-9 and TRBJ2-4, with D possibly being TRBD1 (5 bases). In DNA, the CDR3 is TGTGCCGCAGGTAGCAGGGTTAAAAACATTCAGTACTTC. Protein product: CAAGSRVKNIQYF.